Presented here are 15 T cell receptor beta chains from one specimen sequenced in a study of cytomegalovirus exposure and HLA in healthy donors. The PCR had 60 Vbeta and 13 Jbeta primers. Some clones are missing from TCRdb's copy, which holds only in-frame ones; the method was immunoSEQ multiplex PCR. The table includes over 200,000 clones, around 75% detected once. The specimen was PBMCs. Receptors originate from a woman younger than 45 in good health and CMV-seronegative.

The rearrangement joins TRBV5-6 to TRBJ2-7; 8 nucleotides agree with TRBD2. The germline V gene has CDR1 SGHDT and CDR2 YYEEEE. V trimming: 2 bases; J trimming: 3 bases; junction bases outside the gene matches: 4. The CDR3 length is 14 residues. The CDR3 region has the DNA TGTGCCAGCAGCTTCCTAGCGGGCCTCTACGAGCAGTACTTC. It codes for CASSFLAGLYEQYF.

The V call is TRBV4-1, the J call TRBJ2-3, with D unresolved. CDR3 length equals 14 residues. CDR1 and CDR2 (germline): MGHRA, YSYEKL. Deletions cut 2 bases from V and 2 bases from J, with 8 bases between. The CDR3 coding sequence is TGCGCCAGCAGCCAACTGGGCGACACAGATACGCAGTATTTT. The encoded protein is CASSQLGDTDTQYF.

The J gene is TRBJ2-1, the V gene TRBV7-8; tentatively, D is TRBD1 (6 bases). Germline V gene lookup returns CDR1 SGHVS and CDR2 FQNEAQ. V was cut by 1 base and J by 5 bases, with 12 bases left in between. This CDR3 has 15 amino acids. The CDR3 DNA follows: TGTGCCAGCAGCTTAGGGCAGGGGTTGGACAATGAGCAGTTCTTC. As protein: CASSLGQGLDNEQFF.

This clone was found once. CDR3 protein: CASSAREDGTSYEQYF. The CDR3 nucleotides read TGCGCCAGCAGCGCTAGGGAGGACGGAACCTCCTACGAGCAGTACTTC. The chain employs TRBV5-1 and TRBJ2-7; D may be TRBD2 (6 bases). The CDR3 runs 16 residues. Per germline, CDR1 SGHRS and CDR2 YFSETQ. V lost 4 bases, J lost 0 bases, and 17 bases lay in between.

The rearrangement uses TRBV2 and TRBJ1-6; D possibly corresponds to TRBD1 (6 bases). The V end was cut by 3 bases, the J end by 8 bases, with 14 bases between. The CDR3 runs 15 residues. Germline-derived CDR1 and CDR2 are SNHLY and FYNNEI. CDR3 region: CASSDSQGGDSPLHF. The CDR3 DNA reads TGTGCCAGCAGTGACTCACAGGGTGGGGATTCACCCCTCCACTTT. The entire variable domain, with the rest obtained from reference TRBV2 and TRBJ1-6, is as follows: EPEVTQTPSHQVTQMGQEVILRCVPISNHLYFYWYRQILGQKVEFLVSFYNNEISEKSEIFDDQFSVERPDGSNFTLKIRSTKLEDSAMYFCASSDSQGGDSPLHFGNGTRLTVT.

The J gene is TRBJ1-3, the V gene TRBV9; D is possibly TRBD1 (5 bases). The CDR3 covers 15 residues. V dropped 5 bases and J dropped 0 bases, with 12 bases sitting between them. Germline V gives CDR1 SGDLS, CDR2 YYNGEE. The CDR3 is CASSGGGSSGNTIYF. The DNA for the CDR3 is TGTGCCAGCAGTGGGGGGGGGAGCTCTGGAAACACCATATATTTT.

CDR3 nucleotides: TGTGCCACCAGCAGAGCACAGGAGGGCAATGAAAAACTGTTTTTT. Protein sequence: CATSRAQEGNEKLFF. The V call is TRBV15, the J call TRBJ1-4; tentatively, D is TRBD1 (5 bases). The V gene lost 1 base and the J gene lost 5 bases, with 11 bases spanning the gap. This CDR3 is 15 amino acids long. From germline, CDR1 is LNHNV and CDR2 YYDKDF (reference sequence).

The chain recombines TRBV29-1 with TRBJ2-2; 7 positions agree with TRBD2. Germline assignment: CDR1 SQVTM and CDR2 ANQGSEA. J was trimmed by 5 bases and V by 6 bases; bases with no gene match: 9. This CDR3 is 14 amino acids long. CDR3: CSVAGDSRTGELFF. CDR3 nucleotides: TGCAGCGTCGCGGGAGACAGCCGAACCGGGGAGCTGTTTTTT.

The CDR3 loop reads CASGSGGLSGANVLTF. In DNA form, the CDR3 reads TGTGCCAGCGGCTCAGGGGGCCTCTCTGGGGCCAACGTCCTGACTTTC. V and J are TRBV5-6 and TRBJ2-6; 8 nucleotides line up with TRBD1. This CDR3 is built from 16 residues. Trimming cost V 7 bases and J 0 bases; bases outside gene matches: 6. From germline, CDR1 is SGHDT and CDR2 YYEEEE.

This clone was counted only a few times. The rearrangement links TRBV7-9 to TRBJ2-7; D is ambiguous. There are 14 residues in the CDR3. V was cut by 2 bases and J by 0 bases, with 8 bases left in between. Germline loops: CDR1 SEHNR, CDR2 FQNEAQ (reference sequence). The DNA of the CDR3 is TGTGCCAGCAGCTTACTGGCCAACTCCTACGAGCAGTACTTC. Amino acid sequence: CASSLLANSYEQYF.

This sequence joins TRBV7-6 and TRBJ2-2; TRBD1 matches at 8 bases. The CDR3 has 15 residues. Germline V gene sequence: CDR1 SGHVS, CDR2 FNYEAQ. The ends lost 4 bases at V and 3 bases at J; junction bases unmatched: 4. CDR3 in DNA: TGTGCCAGCAGCTCTGCGGACAGGGACACCGGGGAGCTGTTTTTT. Translating it yields CASSSADRDTGELFF.

CDR3 region: CSVVGGQMNTEAFF. As DNA, the CDR3 is TGCAGCGTTGTGGGGGGACAGATGAACACTGAAGCTTTCTTT. The V gene is TRBV29-1, the J gene TRBJ1-1; the match to TRBD1 covers 7 bases. With 4 bases clipped from V and 0 bases from J, the junction kept 5 bases outside the gene matches. Germline loops: CDR1 SQVTM, CDR2 ANQGSEA. CDR3 length: 14 amino acids.

The V and J genes are TRBV11-3 and TRBJ2-3, with 7 bases lining up with TRBD2. V lost 4 bases, J lost 3 bases, and 7 bases stayed unmatched. The V gene's germline CDR1 is SGHNT and CDR2 YENEEA. The CDR3 is 15 amino acids. The CDR3 region is CASSSPGRVTDTQYF. For the CDR3, the DNA is TGTGCCAGCAGCTCGCCGGGGAGGGTTACAGATACGCAGTATTTT.

This clone has a handful of counts. The chain combines TRBV4-2 with TRBJ2-3; 12 bases line up with TRBD2. Germline CDR1 and CDR2: LGHNA and YNFKEQ. This CDR3 is built from 18 residues. V lost 8 bases and J lost 0; bases outside the gene matches: 12. CDR3 protein: CASGRRLAGADSTDTQYF. The CDR3 DNA follows: TGTGCCAGCGGGCGACGACTAGCGGGGGCAGATAGCACAGATACGCAGTATTTT.

About this clone: Other DNA variants within this sample encode the same CDR3. The chain uses TRBV2 and TRBJ1-1, with 9 bases identical to TRBD1. In germline, CDR1 is SNHLY, CDR2 FYNNEI. This CDR3 spans 14 amino acids. After removal of 5 bases from V and 4 bases from J, the junction contained 5 bases not matched to a gene. CDR3 loop: CASSPTGGRTEAFF. The CDR3 nucleotides read TGTGCCAGCAGTCCGACAGGGGGACGCACTGAAGCTTTCTTT. Filled out from reference TRBV2 and TRBJ1-1, the complete variable domain reads EPEVTQTPSHQVTQMGQEVILRCVPISNHLYFYWYRQILGQKVEFLVSFYNNEISEKSEIFDDQFSVERPDGSNFTLKIRSTKLEDSAMYFCASSPTGGRTEAFFGQGTRLTVV.